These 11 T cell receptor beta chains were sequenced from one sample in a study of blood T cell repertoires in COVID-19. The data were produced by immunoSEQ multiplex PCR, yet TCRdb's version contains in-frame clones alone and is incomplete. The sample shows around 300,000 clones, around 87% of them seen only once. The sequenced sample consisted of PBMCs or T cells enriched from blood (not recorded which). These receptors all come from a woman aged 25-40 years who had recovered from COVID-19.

CDR3 sequence (DNA): TGCAGCGTTGCCCGAAGCGGGGTCGCCTCCTACGAGCAGTACTTC. As protein: CSVARSGVASYEQYF. The chain is built from TRBV29-1 and TRBJ2-7; 7 bases match TRBD2. From germline, CDR1 is SQVTM and CDR2 ANQGSEA. CDR3 size: 15 residues. J was trimmed by 0 bases and V by 4 bases; bases with no gene match: 9.

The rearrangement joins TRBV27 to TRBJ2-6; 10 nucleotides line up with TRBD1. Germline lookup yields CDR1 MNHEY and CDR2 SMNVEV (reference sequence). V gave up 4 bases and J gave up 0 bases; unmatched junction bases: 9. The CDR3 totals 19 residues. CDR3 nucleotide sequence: TGTGCCAGCAGTTCACCGTTGGGACAGGGGTCCTCTGGGGCCAACGTCCTGACTTTC. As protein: CASSSPLGQGSSGANVLTF.

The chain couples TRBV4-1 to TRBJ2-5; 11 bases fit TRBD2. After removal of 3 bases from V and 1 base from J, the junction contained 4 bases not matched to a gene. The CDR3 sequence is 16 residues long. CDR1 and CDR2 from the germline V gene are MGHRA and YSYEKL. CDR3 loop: CASSQTSGVFQETQYF. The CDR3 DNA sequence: TGCGCCAGCAGCCAGACTAGCGGGGTCTTCCAAGAGACCCAGTACTTC.

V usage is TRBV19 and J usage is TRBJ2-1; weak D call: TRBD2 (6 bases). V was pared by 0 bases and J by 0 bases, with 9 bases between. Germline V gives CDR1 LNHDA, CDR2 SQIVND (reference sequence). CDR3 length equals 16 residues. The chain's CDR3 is CASSIDRGSSYNEQFF. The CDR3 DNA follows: TGTGCCAGTAGTATAGATCGGGGGAGCTCCTACAATGAGCAGTTCTTC.

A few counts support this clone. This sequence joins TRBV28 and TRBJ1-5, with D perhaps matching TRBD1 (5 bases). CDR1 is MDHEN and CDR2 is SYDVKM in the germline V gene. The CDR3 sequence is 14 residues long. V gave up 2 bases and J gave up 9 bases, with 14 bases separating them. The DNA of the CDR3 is TGTGCCAGCAGTTTACCCTCTGGGGCCGTGCCCCAGCATTTT. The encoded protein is CASSLPSGAVPQHF.

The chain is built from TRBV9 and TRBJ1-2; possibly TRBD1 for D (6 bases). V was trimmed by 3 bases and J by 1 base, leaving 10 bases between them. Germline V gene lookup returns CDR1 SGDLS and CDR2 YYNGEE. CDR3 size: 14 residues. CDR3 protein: CASSGGQFNYGYTF. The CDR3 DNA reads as TGTGCCAGCAGCGGGGGACAATTTAACTATGGCTACACCTTC.

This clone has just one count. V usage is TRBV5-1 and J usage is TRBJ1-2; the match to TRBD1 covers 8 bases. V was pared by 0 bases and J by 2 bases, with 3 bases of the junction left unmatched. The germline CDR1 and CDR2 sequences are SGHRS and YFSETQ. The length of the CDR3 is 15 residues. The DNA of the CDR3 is TGCGCCAGCAGCTTGGGTCCAGGGGGCAACTATGGCTACACCTTC. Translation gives CASSLGPGGNYGYTF.

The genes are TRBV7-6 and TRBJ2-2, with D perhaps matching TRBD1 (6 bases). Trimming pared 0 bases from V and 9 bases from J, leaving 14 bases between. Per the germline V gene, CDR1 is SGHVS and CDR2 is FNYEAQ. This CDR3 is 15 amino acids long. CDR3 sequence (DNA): TGTGCCAGCAGCTTAGCGCTGGGGGCCGCCAGGGAGCTGTTTTTT. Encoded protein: CASSLALGAARELFF.

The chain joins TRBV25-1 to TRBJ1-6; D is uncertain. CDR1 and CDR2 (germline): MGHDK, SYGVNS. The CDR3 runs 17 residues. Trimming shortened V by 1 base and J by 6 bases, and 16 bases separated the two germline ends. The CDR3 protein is CASSESSVTSLNSPLHF. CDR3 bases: TGTGCCAGCAGTGAATCGTCGGTCACCTCCCTTAATTCACCCCTCCACTTT.

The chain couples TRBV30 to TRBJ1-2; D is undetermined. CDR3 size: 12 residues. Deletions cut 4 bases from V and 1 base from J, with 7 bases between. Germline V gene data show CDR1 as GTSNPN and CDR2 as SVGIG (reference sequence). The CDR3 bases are TGTGCCTGGACCCCTAATAACTATGGCTACACCTTC. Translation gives CAWTPNNYGYTF.

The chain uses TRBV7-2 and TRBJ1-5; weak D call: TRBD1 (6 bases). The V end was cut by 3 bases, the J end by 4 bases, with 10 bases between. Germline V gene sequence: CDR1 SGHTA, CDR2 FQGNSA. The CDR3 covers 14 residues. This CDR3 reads CASSFAGTNQPQHF. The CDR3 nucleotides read TGTGCCAGCAGCTTTGCCGGGACAAATCAGCCCCAGCATTTT.